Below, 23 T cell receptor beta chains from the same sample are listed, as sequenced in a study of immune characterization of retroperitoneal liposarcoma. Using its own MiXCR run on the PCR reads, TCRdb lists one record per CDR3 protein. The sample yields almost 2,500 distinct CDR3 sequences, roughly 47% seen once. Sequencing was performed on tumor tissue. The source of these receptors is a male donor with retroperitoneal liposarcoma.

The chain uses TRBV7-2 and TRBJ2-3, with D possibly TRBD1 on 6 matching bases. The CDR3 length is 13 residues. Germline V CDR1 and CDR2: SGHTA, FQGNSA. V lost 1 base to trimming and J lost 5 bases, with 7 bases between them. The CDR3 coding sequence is TGTGCCAGCAGCTTAGGCAGGGGAGATACGCAGTATTTT. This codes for CASSLGRGDTQYF.

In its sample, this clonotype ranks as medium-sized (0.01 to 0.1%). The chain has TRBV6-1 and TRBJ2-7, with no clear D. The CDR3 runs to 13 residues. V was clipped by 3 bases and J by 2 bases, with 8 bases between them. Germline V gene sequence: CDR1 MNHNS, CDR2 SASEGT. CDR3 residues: CASSETPAYEQYF. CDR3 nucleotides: TGTGCCAGCAGTGAGACACCCGCCTACGAGCAGTACTTC.

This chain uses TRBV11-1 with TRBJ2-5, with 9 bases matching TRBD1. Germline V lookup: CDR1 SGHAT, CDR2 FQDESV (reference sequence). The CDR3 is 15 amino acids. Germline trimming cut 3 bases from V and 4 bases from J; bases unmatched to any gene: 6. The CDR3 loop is CASSLGQGAVETQYF. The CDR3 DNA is TGTGCCAGCAGCTTGGGACAGGGAGCGGTAGAGACCCAGTACTTC.

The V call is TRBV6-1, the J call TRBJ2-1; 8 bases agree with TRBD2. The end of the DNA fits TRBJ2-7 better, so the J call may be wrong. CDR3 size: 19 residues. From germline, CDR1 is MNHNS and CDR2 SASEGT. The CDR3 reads CASSGPGLEWGLPYNEQYF. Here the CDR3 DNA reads TGTGCCAGCAGTGGTCCGGGACTAGAGTGGGGACTACCTTACAATGAGCAGTACTTC.

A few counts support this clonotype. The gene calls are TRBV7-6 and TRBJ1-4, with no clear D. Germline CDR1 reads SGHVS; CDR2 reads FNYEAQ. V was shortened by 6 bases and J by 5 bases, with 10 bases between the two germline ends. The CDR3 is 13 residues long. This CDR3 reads CASRRLVNEKLFF. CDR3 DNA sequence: TGTGCCAGCAGACGACTGGTAAATGAAAAACTGTTTTTT.

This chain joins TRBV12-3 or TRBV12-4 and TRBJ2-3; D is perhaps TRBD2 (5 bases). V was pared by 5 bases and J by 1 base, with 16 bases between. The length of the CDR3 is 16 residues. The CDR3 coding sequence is TGTGCCAGCAGTCCTAGTCGAGGGTTGGGCACAGATACGCAGTATTTT. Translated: CASSPSRGLGTDTQYF.

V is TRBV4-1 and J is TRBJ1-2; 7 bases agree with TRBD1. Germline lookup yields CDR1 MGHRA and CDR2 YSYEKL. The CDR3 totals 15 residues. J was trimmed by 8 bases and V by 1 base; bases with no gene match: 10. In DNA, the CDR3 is TGCGCCAGCAGCCAAGTCACAGGGGCAGGGGGGGGCTACACCTTC. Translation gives CASSQVTGAGGGYTF.

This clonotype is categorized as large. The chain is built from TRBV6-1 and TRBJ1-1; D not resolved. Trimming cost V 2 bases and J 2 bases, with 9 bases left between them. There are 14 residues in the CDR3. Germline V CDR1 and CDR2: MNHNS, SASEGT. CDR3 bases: TGTGCCAGCAGTGAACTGGTGTTAAACACTGAAGCTTTCTTT. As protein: CASSELVLNTEAFF.

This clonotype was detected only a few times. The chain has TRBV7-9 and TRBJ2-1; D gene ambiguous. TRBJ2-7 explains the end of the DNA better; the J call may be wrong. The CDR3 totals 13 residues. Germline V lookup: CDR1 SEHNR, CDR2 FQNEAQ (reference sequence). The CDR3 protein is CASSSDRVYEQYF. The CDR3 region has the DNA TGTGCCAGCAGCTCTGACCGAGTCTACGAGCAGTACTTC.

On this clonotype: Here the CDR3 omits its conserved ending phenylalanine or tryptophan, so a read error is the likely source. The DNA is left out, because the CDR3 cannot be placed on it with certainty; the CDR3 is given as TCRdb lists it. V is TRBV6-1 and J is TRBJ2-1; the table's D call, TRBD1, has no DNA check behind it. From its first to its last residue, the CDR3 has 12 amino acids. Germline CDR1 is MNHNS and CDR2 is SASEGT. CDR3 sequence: CASSRTRQGANL.

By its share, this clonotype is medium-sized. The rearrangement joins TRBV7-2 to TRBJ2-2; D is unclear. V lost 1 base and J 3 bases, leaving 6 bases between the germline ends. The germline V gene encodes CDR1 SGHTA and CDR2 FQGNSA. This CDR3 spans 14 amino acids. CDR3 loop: CASSLEYHTGELFF. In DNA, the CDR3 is TGTGCCAGCAGCTTAGAGTATCACACCGGGGAGCTGTTTTTT.

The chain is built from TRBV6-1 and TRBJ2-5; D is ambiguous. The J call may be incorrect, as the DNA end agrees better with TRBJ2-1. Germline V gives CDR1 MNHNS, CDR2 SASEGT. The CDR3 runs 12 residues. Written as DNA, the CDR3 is TGTGCCAGCCTGGCCCTCCAGAATGAGCAGTTCTTC. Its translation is CASLALQNEQFF.

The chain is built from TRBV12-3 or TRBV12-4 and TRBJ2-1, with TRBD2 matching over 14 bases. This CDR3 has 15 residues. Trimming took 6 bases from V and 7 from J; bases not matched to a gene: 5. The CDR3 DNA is TGTGCCAGCAGGGCTGGACTAGCGGGAGGAAATGAGCAGTTCTTC. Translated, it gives CASRAGLAGGNEQFF.

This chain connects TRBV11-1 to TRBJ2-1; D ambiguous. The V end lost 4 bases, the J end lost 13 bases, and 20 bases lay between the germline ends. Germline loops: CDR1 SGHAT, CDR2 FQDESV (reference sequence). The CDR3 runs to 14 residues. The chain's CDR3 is CASSWLGYQETQFF. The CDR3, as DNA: TGTGCCAGCAGCTGGTTGGGGTACCAAGAGACCCAGTTCTTC.

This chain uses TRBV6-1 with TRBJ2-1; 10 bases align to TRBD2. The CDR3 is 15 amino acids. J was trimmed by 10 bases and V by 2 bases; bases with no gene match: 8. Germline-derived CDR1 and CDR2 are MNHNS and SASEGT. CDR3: CASSESLAGAYEQFF. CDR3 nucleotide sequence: TGTGCCAGCAGTGAAAGTCTAGCGGGAGCCTACGAGCAGTTCTTC.

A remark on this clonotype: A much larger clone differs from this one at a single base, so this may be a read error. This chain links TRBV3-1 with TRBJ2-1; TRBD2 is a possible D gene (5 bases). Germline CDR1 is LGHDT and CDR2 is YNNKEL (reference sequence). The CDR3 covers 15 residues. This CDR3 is CASSQYRTSYNEQLF. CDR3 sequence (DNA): TGTGCCAGCAGCCAATACCGGACTTCGTACAATGAGCAGTTATTC.

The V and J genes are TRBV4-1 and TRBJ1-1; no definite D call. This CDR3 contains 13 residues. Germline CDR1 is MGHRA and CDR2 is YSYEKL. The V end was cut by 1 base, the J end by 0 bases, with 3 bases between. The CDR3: CASSQGVNTEAFF. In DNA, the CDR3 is TGCGCCAGCAGCCAAGGGGTGAACACTGAAGCTTTCTTT.

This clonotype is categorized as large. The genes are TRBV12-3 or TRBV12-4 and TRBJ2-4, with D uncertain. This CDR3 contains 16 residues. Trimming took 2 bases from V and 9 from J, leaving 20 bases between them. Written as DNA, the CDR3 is TGTGCCAGCAGTTTATCTCCTCTTCCCCAAGTAGGCATTCAGTACTTC. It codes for CASSLSPLPQVGIQYF.

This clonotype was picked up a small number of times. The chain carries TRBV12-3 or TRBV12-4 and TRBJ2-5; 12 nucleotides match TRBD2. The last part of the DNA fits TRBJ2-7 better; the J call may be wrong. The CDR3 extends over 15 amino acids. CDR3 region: CASSSPTSGRYEQYF. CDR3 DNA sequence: TGTGCCAGCAGTTCCCCGACTAGCGGGAGATACGAGCAGTACTTC.

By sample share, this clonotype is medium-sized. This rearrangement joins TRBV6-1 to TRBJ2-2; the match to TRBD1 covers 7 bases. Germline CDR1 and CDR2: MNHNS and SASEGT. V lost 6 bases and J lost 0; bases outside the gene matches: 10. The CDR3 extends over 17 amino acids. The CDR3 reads CASSSDAGTANTGELFF. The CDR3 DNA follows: TGTGCCAGCAGCTCGGACGCCGGGACAGCGAACACCGGGGAGCTGTTTTTT.

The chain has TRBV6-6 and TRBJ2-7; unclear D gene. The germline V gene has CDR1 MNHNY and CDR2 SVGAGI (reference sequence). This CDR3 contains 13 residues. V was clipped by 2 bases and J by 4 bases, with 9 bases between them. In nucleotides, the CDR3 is TGTGCCAGCAGTTACCGAGATCAATACGAGCAGTACTTC. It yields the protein CASSYRDQYEQYF.

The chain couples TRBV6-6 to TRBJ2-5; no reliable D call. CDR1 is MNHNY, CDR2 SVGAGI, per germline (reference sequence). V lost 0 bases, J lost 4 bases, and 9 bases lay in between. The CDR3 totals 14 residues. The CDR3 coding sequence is TGTGCCAGCAGTTACTCGACACCCCCAGAGACCCAGTACTTC. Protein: CASSYSTPPETQYF.

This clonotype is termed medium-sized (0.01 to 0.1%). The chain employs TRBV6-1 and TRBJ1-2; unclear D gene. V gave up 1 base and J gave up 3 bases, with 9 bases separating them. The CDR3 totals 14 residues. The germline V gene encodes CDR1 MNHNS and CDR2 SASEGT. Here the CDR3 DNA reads TGTGCCAGCAGTGAAGAGTACGCAGACTATGGCTACACCTTC. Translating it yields CASSEEYADYGYTF.